The present TCR beta chain was sequenced within a study of blood T cell repertoires in COVID-19. Turning to the study itself: Acute and convalescent COVID-19 specimens originated in the United States, Italy and Spain. T cells, B-cell-depleted T cells, or PBMCs supplied cDNA or gDNA.

Authors' methods: Estimation of nucleated cell counts was performed using reference gene primer amplification. Using immunoSEQ multiplex PCR, the repertoire was profiled, and TCRdb retains in-frame clones only, with some absent. From that table come the V and J calls and clone size; the DNA was used to work out D and trimming. The sample consists of roughly 140,000 clones, about 80% of them appearing once. J lost 2 bases, V lost 0 bases, and 4 bases had no gene match. CDR3 length: 16 residues. From germline, CDR1 is MNHEY and CDR2 SVGAGI. V and J are TRBV6-5 and TRBJ2-3; 8 bases are a match to TRBD2. The receptor was isolated from a man between 65 and 79 years old who had recovered from COVID-19. The source material was peripheral blood. The CDR3 nucleotides read TGTGCCAGCAGTTACTCGTTTAGCGGGGACACAGATACGCAGTATTTT. Protein sequence: CASSYSFSGDTDTQYF.